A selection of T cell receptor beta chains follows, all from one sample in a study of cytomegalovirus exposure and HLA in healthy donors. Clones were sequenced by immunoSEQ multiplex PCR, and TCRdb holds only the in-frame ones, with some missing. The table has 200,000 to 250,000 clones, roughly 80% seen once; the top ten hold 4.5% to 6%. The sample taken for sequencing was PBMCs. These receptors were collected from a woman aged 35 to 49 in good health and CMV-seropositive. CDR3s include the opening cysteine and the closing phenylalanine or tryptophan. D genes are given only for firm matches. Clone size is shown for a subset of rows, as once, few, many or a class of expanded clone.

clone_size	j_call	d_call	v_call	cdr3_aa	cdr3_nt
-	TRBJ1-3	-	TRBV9	CASSTSNTIYF	TGTGCCAGCAGCACTTCAAACACCATATATTTT
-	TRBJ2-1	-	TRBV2	CASSGAGNLQFF	TGTGCCAGCAGTGGGGCCGGGAATTTGCAGTTCTTC
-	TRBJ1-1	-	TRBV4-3	CASSQDMAERAEAFF	TGCGCCAGCAGCCAAGATATGGCGGAGCGCGCTGAAGCTTTCTTT
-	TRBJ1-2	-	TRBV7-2	CASSLQLNYGYTF	TGTGCCAGCAGCTTACAACTTAACTATGGCTACACCTTC
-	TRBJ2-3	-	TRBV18	CASSMGPGNSDTQYF	TGTGCCAGCTCAATGGGGCCCGGTAACTCAGATACGCAGTATTTT
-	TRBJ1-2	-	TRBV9	CASSVEPVFDGYTF	TGTGCCAGCAGCGTAGAACCGGTGTTCGATGGCTACACCTTC
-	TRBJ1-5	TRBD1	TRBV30	CAWSGGTGSSSSQPQHF	TGTGCCTGGAGTGGGGGGACAGGGTCCTCGTCAAGTCAGCCCCAGCATTTT
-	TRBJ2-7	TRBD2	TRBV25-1	CATSPRTSRSYEQYF	TGTGCCACTTCCCCAAGGACTAGTCGCTCCTACGAGCAGTACTTC
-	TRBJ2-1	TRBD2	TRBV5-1	CASSSGLAGVNEQFF	TGCGCCAGCAGCTCCGGACTAGCGGGGGTGAATGAGCAGTTCTTC
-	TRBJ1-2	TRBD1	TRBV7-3	CASSSGQGAGGYTF	TGTGCCAGCAGCTCCGGACAGGGGGCGGGTGGCTACACCTTC
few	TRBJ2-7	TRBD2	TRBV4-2	CASSGRTSGTYEQYF	TGTGCCAGCAGCGGAAGGACTAGCGGGACCTACGAGCAGTACTTC
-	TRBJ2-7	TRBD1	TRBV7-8	CASSGQGQELLVYEQYF	TGTGCCAGCAGCGGACAGGGGCAGGAATTACTTGTCTACGAGCAGTACTTC
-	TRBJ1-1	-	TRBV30	CAWTTSGGTEAFF	TGTGCCTGGACGACGTCCGGGGGTACTGAAGCTTTCTTT
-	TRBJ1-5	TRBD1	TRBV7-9	CASSTRDRDQPQHF	TGTGCCAGCAGCACCCGGGACAGGGATCAGCCCCAGCATTTT
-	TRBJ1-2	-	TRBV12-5	CASGSHRIYGYTF	TGTGCTAGTGGTTCGCACAGGATCTATGGCTACACCTTC
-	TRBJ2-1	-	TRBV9	CASSVRGSRNEQFF	TGTGCCAGCAGCGTCCGGGGGAGTAGAAATGAGCAGTTCTTC
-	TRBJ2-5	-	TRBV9	CASSGRAGDQETQYF	TGTGCCAGCAGTGGACGAGCGGGTGATCAAGAGACCCAGTACTTC
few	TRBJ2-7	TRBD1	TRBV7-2	CASSLWGTGSYEQYF	TGTGCCAGCAGCTTATGGGGGACAGGTTCCTACGAGCAGTACTTC
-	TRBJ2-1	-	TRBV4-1	CASSQEIRLSSYNEQFF	TGCGCCAGCAGCCAGGAGATCCGTCTGAGCTCCTACAATGAGCAGTTCTTC
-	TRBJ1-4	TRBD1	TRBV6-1	CASSERGGAGYEKLFF	TGTGCCAGCAGTGAACGAGGGGGCGCGGGTTACGAAAAACTGTTTTTT
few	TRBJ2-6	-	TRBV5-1	CASSLNAGASGANVLTF	TGCGCCAGCAGCTTAAACGCTGGAGCCTCTGGGGCCAACGTCCTGACTTTC
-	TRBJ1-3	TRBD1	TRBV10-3	CAIRGGAWDSPGNTIYF	TGTGCCATCAGGGGGGGAGCTTGGGACAGCCCTGGAAACACCATATATTTT
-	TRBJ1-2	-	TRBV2	CASSAQGHNGYTF	TGTGCCAGCAGTGCTCAGGGGCACAATGGCTACACCTTC
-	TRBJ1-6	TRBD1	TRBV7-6	CASSLEDRVNSPLHF	TGTGCCAGCAGCTTAGAGGACAGGGTCAATTCACCCCTCCACTTT
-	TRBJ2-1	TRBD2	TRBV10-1	CASSGSGRGNEQFF	TGCGCCAGCAGTGGAAGCGGGAGAGGCAATGAGCAGTTCTTC
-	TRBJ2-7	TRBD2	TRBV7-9	CASSTPTSGGLYEQYF	TGTGCCAGCAGCACACCGACTAGCGGGGGGCTCTACGAGCAGTACTTC
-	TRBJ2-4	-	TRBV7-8	CASSYNTGTKNIQYF	TGTGCCAGCAGCTATAACACCGGGACTAAAAACATTCAGTACTTC
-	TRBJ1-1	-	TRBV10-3	CAISAFSGVSTEAFF	TGTGCCATCAGTGCTTTCTCAGGGGTGAGCACTGAAGCTTTCTTT
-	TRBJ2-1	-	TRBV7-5	CARSPMISGSKNEQFF	TGTGCCAGAAGCCCTATGATTAGCGGGAGTAAGAATGAGCAGTTCTTC
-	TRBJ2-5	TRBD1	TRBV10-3	CAISKGQGGETQYF	TGTGCCATCAGCAAAGGACAGGGGGGAGAGACCCAGTACTTC
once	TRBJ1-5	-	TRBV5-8	CASESGSSNQPQHF	TGTGCCAGCGAGTCAGGGTCCAGCAATCAGCCCCAGCATTTT
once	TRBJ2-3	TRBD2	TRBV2	CASRPQRGLAGGQDTQYF	TGTGCCAGCAGGCCTCAACGCGGACTAGCGGGGGGCCAAGATACGCAGTATTTT
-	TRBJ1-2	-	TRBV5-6	CASSLAANYGYTF	TGTGCCAGCAGCCTAGCGGCTAACTATGGCTACACCTTC
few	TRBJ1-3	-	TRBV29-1	CSVDRGNTIYF	TGCAGCGTCGACAGGGGAAACACCATATATTTT
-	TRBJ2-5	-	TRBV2	CASSEKAGGPQETQYF	TGTGCCAGCAGTGAGAAGGCAGGGGGGCCCCAAGAGACCCAGTACTTC
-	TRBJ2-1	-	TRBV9	CASSVGVYNEQFF	TGTGCCAGCAGCGTCGGGGTTTACAATGAGCAGTTCTTC
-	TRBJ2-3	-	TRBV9	CASSVGFPVLTQYF	TGTGCCAGCAGCGTAGGATTCCCAGTATTGACGCAGTATTTT